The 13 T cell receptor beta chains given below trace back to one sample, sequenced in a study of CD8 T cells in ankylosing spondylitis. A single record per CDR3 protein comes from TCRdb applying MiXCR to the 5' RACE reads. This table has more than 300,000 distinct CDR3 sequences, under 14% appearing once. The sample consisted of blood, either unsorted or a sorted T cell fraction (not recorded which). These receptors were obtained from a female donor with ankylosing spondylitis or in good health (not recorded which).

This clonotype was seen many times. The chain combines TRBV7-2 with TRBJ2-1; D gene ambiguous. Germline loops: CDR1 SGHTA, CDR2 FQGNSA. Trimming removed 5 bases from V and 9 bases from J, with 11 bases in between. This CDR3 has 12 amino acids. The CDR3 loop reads CASSLLRLEQFF. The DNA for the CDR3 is TGTGCCAGCAGCCTTCTGAGGCTTGAGCAGTTCTTC.

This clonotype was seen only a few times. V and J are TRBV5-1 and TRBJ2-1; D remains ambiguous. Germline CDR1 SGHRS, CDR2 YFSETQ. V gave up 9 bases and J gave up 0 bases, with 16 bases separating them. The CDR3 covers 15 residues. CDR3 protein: CATFRRPSSYNEQFF. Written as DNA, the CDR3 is TGCGCCACCTTTCGACGGCCTAGCTCCTACAATGAGCAGTTCTTC.

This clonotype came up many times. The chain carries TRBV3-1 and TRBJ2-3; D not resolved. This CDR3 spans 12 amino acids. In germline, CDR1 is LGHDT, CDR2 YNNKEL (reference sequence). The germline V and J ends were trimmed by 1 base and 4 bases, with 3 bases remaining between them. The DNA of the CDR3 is TGTGCCAGCAGCCAAGGAGCAGATACGCAGTATTTT. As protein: CASSQGADTQYF.

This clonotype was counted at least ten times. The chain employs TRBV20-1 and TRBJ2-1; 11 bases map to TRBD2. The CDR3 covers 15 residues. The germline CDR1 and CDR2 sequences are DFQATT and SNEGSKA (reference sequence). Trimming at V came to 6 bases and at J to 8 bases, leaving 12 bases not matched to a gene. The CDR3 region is CSATELAGDPDEQFF. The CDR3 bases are TGCAGTGCCACCGAACTAGCGGGAGACCCCGATGAGCAGTTCTTC.

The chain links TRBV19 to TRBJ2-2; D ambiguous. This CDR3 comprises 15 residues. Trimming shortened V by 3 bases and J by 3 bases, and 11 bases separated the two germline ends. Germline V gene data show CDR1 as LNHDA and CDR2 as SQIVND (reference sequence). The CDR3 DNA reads TGTGCCAGTAGTATCCCGGTCCCCTACACCGGGGAGCTGTTTTTT. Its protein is CASSIPVPYTGELFF.

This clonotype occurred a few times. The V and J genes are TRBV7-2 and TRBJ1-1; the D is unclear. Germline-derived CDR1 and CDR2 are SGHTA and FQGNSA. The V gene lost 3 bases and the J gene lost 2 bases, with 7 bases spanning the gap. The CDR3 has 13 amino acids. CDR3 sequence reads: CASSFRFNTEAFF. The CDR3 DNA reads TGTGCCAGCAGCTTCCGATTTAACACTGAAGCTTTCTTT.

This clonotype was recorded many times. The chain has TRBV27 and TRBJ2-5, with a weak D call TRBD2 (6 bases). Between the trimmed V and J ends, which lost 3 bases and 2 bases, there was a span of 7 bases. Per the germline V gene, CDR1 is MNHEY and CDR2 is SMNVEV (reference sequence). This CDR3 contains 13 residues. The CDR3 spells CASSFAGQETQYF. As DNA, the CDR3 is TGTGCCAGCAGTTTTGCGGGGCAAGAGACCCAGTACTTC.

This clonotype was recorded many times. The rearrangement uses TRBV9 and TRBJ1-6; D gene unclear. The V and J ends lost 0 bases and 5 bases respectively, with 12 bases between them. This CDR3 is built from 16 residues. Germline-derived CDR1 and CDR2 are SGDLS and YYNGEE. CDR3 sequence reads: CASSVEVSADNSPLHF. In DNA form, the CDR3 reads TGTGCCAGCAGCGTAGAGGTGTCAGCGGATAATTCACCCCTCCACTTT.

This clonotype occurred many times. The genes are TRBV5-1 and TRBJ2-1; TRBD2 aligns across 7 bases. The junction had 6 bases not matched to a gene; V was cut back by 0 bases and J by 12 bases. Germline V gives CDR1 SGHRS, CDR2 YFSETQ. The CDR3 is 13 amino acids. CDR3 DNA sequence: TGCGCCAGCAGCTTGGCCGGGAGGTCTGGGCAGTTCTTC. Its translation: CASSLAGRSGQFF.

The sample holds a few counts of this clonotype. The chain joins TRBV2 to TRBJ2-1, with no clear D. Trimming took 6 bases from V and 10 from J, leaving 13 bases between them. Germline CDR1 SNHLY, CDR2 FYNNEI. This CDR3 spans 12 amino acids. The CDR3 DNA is TGTGCCAGCAGGGTTAGTAATTACGAGCAGTTCTTC. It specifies CASRVSNYEQFF. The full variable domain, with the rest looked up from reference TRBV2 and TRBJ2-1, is EPEVTQTPSHQVTQMGQEVILRCVPISNHLYFYWYRQILGQKVEFLVSFYNNEISEKSEIFDDQFSVERPDGSNFTLKIRSTKLEDSAMYFCASRVSNYEQFFGPGTRLTVL.

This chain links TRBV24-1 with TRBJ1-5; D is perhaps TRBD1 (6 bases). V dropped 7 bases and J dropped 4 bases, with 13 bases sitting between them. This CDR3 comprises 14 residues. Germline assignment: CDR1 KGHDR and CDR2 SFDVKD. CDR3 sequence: CATRDRDINQPQHF. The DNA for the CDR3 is TGTGCCACCAGGGACCGGGACATTAATCAGCCCCAGCATTTT.

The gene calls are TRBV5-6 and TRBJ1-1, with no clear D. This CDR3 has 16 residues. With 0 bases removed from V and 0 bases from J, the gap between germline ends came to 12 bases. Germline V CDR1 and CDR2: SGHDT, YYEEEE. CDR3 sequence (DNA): TGTGCCAGCAGCTTGGTGGATCGGCTCATGAACACTGAAGCTTTCTTT. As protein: CASSLVDRLMNTEAFF. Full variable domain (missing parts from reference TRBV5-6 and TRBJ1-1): DAGVTQSPTHLIKTRGQQVTLRCSPKSGHDTVSWYQQALGQGPQFIFQYYEEEERQRGNFPDRFSGHQFPNYSSELNVNALLLGDSALYLCASSLVDRLMNTEAFFGQGTRLTVV.

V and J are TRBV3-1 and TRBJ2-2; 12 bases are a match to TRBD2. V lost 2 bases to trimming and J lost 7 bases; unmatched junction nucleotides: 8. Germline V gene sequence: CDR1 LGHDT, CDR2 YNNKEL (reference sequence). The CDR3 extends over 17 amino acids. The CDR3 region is CASSQSTSGRSNGELFF. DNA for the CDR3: TGTGCCAGCAGCCAATCCACTAGCGGGAGGTCGAACGGGGAGCTGTTTTTT. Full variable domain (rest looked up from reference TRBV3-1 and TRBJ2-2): DTAVSQTPKYLVTQMGNDKSIKCEQNLGHDTMYWYKQDSKKFLKIMFSYNNKELIINETVPNRFSPKSPDKAHLNLHINSLELGDSAVYFCASSQSTSGRSNGELFFGEGSRLTVL.